The present T cell receptor beta chain was sequenced within a study of T cell responses to AZD1222 COVID-19 vaccine. The study, taken as a whole, reports: Vaccine-related CD4 TCRs covered spike, predominating at 160-218 and 743-854.

Trimming at V came to 4 bases and at J to 3 bases, leaving 15 bases not matched to a gene. Per the germline V gene, CDR1 is LGHNA and CDR2 is YNFKEQ. The CDR3 covers 18 residues. The protocol was immunoSEQ multiplex PCR, while the TCRdb copy is restricted to in-frame clones and leaves out a portion. The table has 120,000 to 150,000 clones, around nine tenths seen once; the top ten hold under 5.5%. Comment on this clone: Its antigen is as yet unknown.

The sample was peripheral blood, taken on day 0 of AZD1222 vaccination. This clonotype originated in an adult in good health. The rearrangement links TRBV4-2 to TRBJ2-3, with 8 bases that match TRBD1. The CDR3 DNA is TGTGCCAGCAGCCGAGGAACTGGGCAGGGGGCTTGGACAGATACGCAGTATTTT. It codes for CASSRGTGQGAWTDTQYF.